This TCR beta chain was identified during a study of blood T cell repertoires in COVID-19. Study in general: Sites across the United States, Italy and Spain contributed samples from acute and convalescent COVID-19. Sample material is recorded as cDNA or gDNA derived from T cells, B-cell-depleted T cells, or PBMCs.

Trimming removed 7 bases from V and 4 bases from J; junction bases left unmatched: 6. Germline V gives CDR1 SQVTM, CDR2 ANQGSEA. The CDR3 runs 12 residues. How the authors handled the data: Cell counts per sample came from amplifying reference gene primers. Profiled with immunoSEQ multiplex PCR; TCRdb holds only in-frame clones, not every one. V, J and clone size reflect that table, while D and trimming were determined from the DNA. This sample has tens of thousands of clones, with around 83% found just once. The TCR was taken from a human donor in a cohort sampled during active COVID-19. The specimen was peripheral blood. The genes are TRBV29-1 and TRBJ1-1, with TRBD1 matching 7 bases. The CDR3 coding sequence is TGCAGCGCCACCCAGGGGGGCACTGAAGCTTTCTTT. This gives the protein CSATQGGTEAFF.